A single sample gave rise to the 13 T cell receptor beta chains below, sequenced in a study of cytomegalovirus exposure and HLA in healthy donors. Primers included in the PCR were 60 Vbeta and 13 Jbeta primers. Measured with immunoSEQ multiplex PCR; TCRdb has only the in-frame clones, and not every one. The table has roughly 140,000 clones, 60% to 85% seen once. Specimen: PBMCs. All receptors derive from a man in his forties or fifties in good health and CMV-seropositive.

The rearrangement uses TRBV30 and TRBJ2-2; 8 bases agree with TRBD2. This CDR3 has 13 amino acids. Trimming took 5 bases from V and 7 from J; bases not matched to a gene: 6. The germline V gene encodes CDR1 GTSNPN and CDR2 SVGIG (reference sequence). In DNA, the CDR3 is TGTGCCTGGTGGACTAGCTTGCACGGGGAGCTGTTTTTT. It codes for CAWWTSLHGELFF. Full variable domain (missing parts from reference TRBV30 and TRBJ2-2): SQTIHQWPATLVQPVGSPLSLECTVEGTSNPNLYWYRQAAGRGLQLLFYSVGIGQISSEVPQNLSASRPQDRQFILSSKKLLLSDSGFYLCAWWTSLHGELFFGEGSRLTVL.

CDR3 nucleotides: TGTGCCAGCAGTCAAGCGGGAGATCCAGAGACCCAGTACTTC. Translation: CASSQAGDPETQYF. The J gene is TRBJ2-5, the V gene TRBV11-3; 8 nucleotides align to TRBD2. This CDR3 spans 14 amino acids. Germline assignment: CDR1 SGHNT and CDR2 YENEEA. The J segment lost 4 bases and the V segment lost 6 bases, leaving 7 bases of the junction unmatched.

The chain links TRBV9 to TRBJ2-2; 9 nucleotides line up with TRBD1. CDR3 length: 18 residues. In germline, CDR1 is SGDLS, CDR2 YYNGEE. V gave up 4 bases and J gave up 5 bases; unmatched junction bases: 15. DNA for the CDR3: TGTGCCAGCAGCCCCATAGGGACCGGGACAGGGAGGACCGGGGAGCTGTTTTTT. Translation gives CASSPIGTGTGRTGELFF.

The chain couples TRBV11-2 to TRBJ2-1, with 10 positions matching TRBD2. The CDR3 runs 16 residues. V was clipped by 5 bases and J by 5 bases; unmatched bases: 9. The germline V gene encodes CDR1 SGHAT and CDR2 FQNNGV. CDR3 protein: CASSPEAGGRNNEQFF. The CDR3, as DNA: TGTGCCAGCAGCCCGGAAGCGGGAGGGCGGAACAATGAGCAGTTCTTC.

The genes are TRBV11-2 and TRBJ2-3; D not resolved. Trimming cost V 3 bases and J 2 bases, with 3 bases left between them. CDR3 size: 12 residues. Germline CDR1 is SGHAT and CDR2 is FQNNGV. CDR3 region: CASSFSTDTQYF. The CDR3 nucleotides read TGTGCCAGCAGCTTCTCCACAGATACGCAGTATTTT.

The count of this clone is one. CDR3: CASSLNRMNTEAFF. CDR3 in DNA: TGTGCCAGCAGTTTAAACAGGATGAACACTGAAGCTTTCTTT. The rearrangement links TRBV27 to TRBJ1-1; perhaps TRBD1 as D (5 bases). Germline V lookup: CDR1 MNHEY, CDR2 SMNVEV (reference sequence). The V end was cut by 2 bases, the J end by 0 bases, with 7 bases between. The CDR3 is 14 amino acids.

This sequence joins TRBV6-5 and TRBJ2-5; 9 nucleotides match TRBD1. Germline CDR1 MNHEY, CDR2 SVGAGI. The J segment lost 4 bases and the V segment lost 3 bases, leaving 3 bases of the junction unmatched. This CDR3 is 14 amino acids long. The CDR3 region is CASSYGTGRETQYF. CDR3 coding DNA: TGTGCCAGCAGTTATGGGACAGGGCGAGAGACCCAGTACTTC.

The CDR3 DNA sequence: TGTGCCAGCACGACTAGCGGGGTCTACGAGCAGTACTTC. This sequence encodes CASTTSGVYEQYF. V gene TRBV7-9 combines with J gene TRBJ2-7; TRBD2 matches 11 bases. V dropped 7 bases and J dropped 3; count of bases not matched to a gene: 2. CDR1 is SEHNR, CDR2 FQNEAQ, per germline (reference sequence). The CDR3 contains 13 residues.

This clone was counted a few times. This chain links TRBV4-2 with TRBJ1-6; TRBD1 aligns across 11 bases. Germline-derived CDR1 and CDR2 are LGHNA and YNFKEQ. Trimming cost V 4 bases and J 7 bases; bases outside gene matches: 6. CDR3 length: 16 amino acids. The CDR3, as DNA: TGTGCCAGCAGCCGAGGACAGGGGGCTAGCAATTCACCCCTCCACTTT. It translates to CASSRGQGASNSPLHF.

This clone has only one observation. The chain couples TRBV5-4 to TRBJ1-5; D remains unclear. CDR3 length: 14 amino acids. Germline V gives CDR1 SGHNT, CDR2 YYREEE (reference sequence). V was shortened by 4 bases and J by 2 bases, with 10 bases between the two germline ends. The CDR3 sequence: CASSRGIGNQPQHF. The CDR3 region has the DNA TGTGCCAGCAGCCGGGGAATCGGCAATCAGCCCCAGCATTTT.

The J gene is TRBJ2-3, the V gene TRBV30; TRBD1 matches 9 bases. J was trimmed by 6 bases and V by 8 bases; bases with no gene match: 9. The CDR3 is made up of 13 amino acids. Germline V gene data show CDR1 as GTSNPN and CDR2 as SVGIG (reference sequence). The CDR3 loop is CAGKSQGADTQYF. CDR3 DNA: TGTGCCGGAAAATCACAGGGGGCCGATACGCAGTATTTT.

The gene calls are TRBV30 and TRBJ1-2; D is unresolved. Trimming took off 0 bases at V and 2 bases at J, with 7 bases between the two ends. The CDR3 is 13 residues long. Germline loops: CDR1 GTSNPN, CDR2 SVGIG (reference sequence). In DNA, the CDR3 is TGTGCCTGGAGTGTTCACAAGAACTATGGCTACACCTTC. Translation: CAWSVHKNYGYTF.

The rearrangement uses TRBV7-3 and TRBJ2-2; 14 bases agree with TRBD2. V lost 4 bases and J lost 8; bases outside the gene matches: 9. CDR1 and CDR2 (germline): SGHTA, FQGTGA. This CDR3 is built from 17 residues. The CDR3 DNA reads TGTGCCAGCAGCTCCCCGGCCGGGACTAGCGGGAGTGGGGAGCTGTTTTTT. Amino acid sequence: CASSSPAGTSGSGELFF. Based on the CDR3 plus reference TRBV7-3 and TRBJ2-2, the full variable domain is GAGVSQTPSNKVTEKGKYVELRCDPISGHTALYWYRQSLGQGPEFLIYFQGTGAADDSGLPNDRFFAVRPEGSVSTLKIQRTERGDSAVYLCASSSPAGTSGSGELFFGEGSRLTVL.